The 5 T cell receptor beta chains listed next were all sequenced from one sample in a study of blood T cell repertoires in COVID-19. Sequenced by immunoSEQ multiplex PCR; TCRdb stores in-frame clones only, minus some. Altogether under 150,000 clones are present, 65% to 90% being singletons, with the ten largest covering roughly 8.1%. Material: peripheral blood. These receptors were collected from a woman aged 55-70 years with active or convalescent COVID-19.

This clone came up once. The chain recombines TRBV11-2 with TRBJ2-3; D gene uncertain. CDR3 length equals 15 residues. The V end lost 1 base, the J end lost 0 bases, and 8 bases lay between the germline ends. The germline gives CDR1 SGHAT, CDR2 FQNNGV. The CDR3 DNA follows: TGTGCCAGCAGCTTAGGGCCTGCTAGCACAGATACGCAGTATTTT. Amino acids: CASSLGPASTDTQYF.

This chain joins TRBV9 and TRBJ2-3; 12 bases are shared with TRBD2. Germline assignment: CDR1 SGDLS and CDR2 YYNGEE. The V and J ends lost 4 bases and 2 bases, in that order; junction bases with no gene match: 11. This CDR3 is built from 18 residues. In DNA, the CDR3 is TGTGCCAGCAGCCCCGGGAGGCTAGCGGGGGGGACCACAGATACGCAGTATTTT. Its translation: CASSPGRLAGGTTDTQYF.

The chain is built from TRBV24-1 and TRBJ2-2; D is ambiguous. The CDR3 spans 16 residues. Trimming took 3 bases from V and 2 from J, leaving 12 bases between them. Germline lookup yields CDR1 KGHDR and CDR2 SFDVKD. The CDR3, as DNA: TGTGCCACCAGTGATCCCGCCGTCGGTAACACCGGGGAGCTGTTTTTT. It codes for CATSDPAVGNTGELFF.

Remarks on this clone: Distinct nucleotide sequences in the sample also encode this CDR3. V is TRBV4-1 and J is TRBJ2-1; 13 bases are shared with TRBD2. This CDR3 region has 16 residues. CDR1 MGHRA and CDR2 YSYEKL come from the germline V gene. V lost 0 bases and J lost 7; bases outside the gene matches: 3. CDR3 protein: CASSQEGLAGKNEQFF. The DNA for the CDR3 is TGCGCCAGCAGCCAAGAGGGACTAGCGGGGAAAAATGAGCAGTTCTTC.

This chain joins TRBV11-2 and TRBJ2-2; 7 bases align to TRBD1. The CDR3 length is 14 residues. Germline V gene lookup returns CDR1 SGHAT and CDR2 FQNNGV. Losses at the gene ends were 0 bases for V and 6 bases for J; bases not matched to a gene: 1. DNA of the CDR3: TGTGCCAGCAGCTTAGACGGACAGGCCGGGGAGCTGTTTTTT. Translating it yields CASSLDGQAGELFF.